The rows below give T cell receptor beta chains drawn from one sample of a study of T cells in Graves' hyperthyroidism and ophthalmopathy. TCRdb re-called the multiplex PCR reads through MiXCR, storing one row per CDR3 protein. This repertoire shows fewer than 300,000 distinct CDR3 sequences, about 16% found once; its top ten account for about 33%. The sample taken for sequencing was blood. Every receptor here comes from a woman aged 45-65 years with Graves' hyperthyroidism that later progressed to Graves' ophthalmopathy. Both conserved end residues are part of each CDR3.

v_call: TRBV20-1
j_call: TRBJ2-3
cdr3_aa: CSARPPDLSTDTQYF

v_call: TRBV28
j_call: TRBJ2-7
cdr3_aa: CASEGSGYEQYF

v_call: TRBV7-3
j_call: TRBJ2-4
cdr3_aa: CASSSGTQSIQYF

v_call: TRBV18
j_call: TRBJ1-3
cdr3_aa: CASSPTGGSGNTIYF

v_call: TRBV6-1
j_call: TRBJ2-7
cdr3_aa: CASSLPGFYEQYF

v_call: TRBV12-3/TRBV12-4
j_call: TRBJ2-1
cdr3_aa: CASSPRTGYYNEQFF

v_call: TRBV18
j_call: TRBJ1-4
cdr3_aa: CASSPSGKRSNEKLFF

v_call: TRBV24-1
j_call: TRBJ2-3
cdr3_aa: CATSEVHGTGTDTQYF

v_call: TRBV29-1
j_call: TRBJ1-1
cdr3_aa: CSSQENTEAFF

v_call: TRBV5-1
j_call: TRBJ1-2
cdr3_aa: CASSLEGLGYTF

v_call: TRBV7-8
j_call: TRBJ2-3
cdr3_aa: CASSGRLAGARDTQYF

v_call: TRBV2
j_call: TRBJ2-1
cdr3_aa: CASSVDGYNEQFF

v_call: TRBV4-2
j_call: TRBJ2-5
cdr3_aa: CASSRASGKYETQYF

v_call: TRBV20-1
j_call: TRBJ2-7
cdr3_aa: CSARDSAHYEQYF

v_call: TRBV20-1
j_call: TRBJ1-2
cdr3_aa: CSARDWGDSLLGYTF

v_call: TRBV18
j_call: TRBJ2-7
cdr3_aa: CASSPPGTVPQGEQYF

v_call: TRBV12-3/TRBV12-4
j_call: TRBJ2-1
cdr3_aa: CASNLAGVSNEQFF

v_call: TRBV4-1
j_call: TRBJ2-1
cdr3_aa: CASSQASPVGEQFF

v_call: TRBV20-1
j_call: TRBJ2-4
cdr3_aa: CSARESKGRSIQYF

v_call: TRBV18
j_call: TRBJ2-7
cdr3_aa: CASSNRGGYEQYF

v_call: TRBV7-9
j_call: TRBJ2-3
cdr3_aa: CASSPGISLLQYF

v_call: TRBV20-1
j_call: TRBJ1-1
cdr3_aa: CSARDIQRVNTEAFF

v_call: TRBV28
j_call: TRBJ2-5
cdr3_aa: CASVNMETQYF

v_call: TRBV11-1
j_call: TRBJ2-1
cdr3_aa: CASSLAGTHNEQFF

v_call: TRBV18
j_call: TRBJ1-1
cdr3_aa: CASSLRTGQNTEAFF

v_call: TRBV7-9
j_call: TRBJ2-1
cdr3_aa: CASRGRGLADNEQFF

v_call: TRBV28
j_call: TRBJ2-3
cdr3_aa: CASSLPGSTDTQYF

v_call: TRBV12-3/TRBV12-4
j_call: TRBJ1-4
cdr3_aa: CASREGQGFREKLFF

v_call: TRBV5-1
j_call: TRBJ2-2
cdr3_aa: CATLSGTGELFF

v_call: TRBV12-3/TRBV12-4
j_call: TRBJ2-1
cdr3_aa: CASSLYLYNEQFF

v_call: TRBV6-1
j_call: TRBJ2-7
cdr3_aa: CASKEWGTGTGILYEQYF

v_call: TRBV2
j_call: TRBJ2-7
cdr3_aa: CASNQGVPPLPGEQYF

v_call: TRBV20-1
j_call: TRBJ1-2
cdr3_aa: CSAPDRADYGYTF

v_call: TRBV28
j_call: TRBJ1-1
cdr3_aa: CASSLAPLNTEAFF